One T cell receptor (beta chain) is described in this entry. This specimen belongs to a study of blood T cell repertoires in COVID-19. Across the whole study: The United States, Italy and Spain provided the acute and convalescent COVID-19 samples. The cDNA or gDNA used as material had been derived from T cells, B-cell-depleted T cells, or PBMCs.

The CDR3 covers 14 residues. Germline V CDR1 and CDR2: SNHLY, FYNNEI. The V and J ends lost 7 bases and 2 bases respectively, with 14 bases between them. As handled by the study authors: Amplification with reference gene primers provided the estimates of nucleated cell counts. Profiling relied on immunoSEQ multiplex PCR, and the TCRdb table lists in-frame clones only, not all of them. The DNA gave D and trimming, while V, J and clone size come from that table. This table holds 90,000 to 130,000 clones, more than 75% found once. The sequenced sample was peripheral blood. This chain links TRBV2 with TRBJ1-2; maybe TRBD1 (5 bases). The receptor was derived from a man aged 40-50 years with acute or convalescent COVID-19. The CDR3 loop reads CASTLGGRNYGYTF. For the CDR3, the DNA is TGTGCCAGCACCTTGGGGGGGAGGAACTATGGCTACACCTTC.